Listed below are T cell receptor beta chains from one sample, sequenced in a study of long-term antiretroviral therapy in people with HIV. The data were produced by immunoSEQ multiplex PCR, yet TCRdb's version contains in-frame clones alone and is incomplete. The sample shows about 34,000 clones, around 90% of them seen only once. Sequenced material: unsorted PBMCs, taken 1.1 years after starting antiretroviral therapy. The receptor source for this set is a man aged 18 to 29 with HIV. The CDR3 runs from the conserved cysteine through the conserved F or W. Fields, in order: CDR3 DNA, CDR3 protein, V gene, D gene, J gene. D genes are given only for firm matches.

TGTGCCAGTACCAATAACAGGGCGGGTTCGACTGAAGCTTTCTTT,CASTNNRAGSTEAFF,TRBV19,-,TRBJ1-1
TGTGCCAGCAGCGTTAGGGACGCCAACGTCCTGACTTTC,CASSVRDANVLTF,TRBV9,-,TRBJ2-6
TGTGCCAGCCCGATGCGGGACAAGGGGAATGATGAGCAGTTCTTC,CASPMRDKGNDEQFF,TRBV25-1,-,TRBJ2-1
TGTGCCAGCAGTGTAGCGGGGGGGCAGTTAGGATCATGGGAGCAGTTCTTC,CASSVAGGQLGSWEQFF,TRBV2,TRBD2,TRBJ2-1
TGTGCCAGCAGTTACGGGAGCTCCTATAATTCACCCCTCCACTTT,CASSYGSSYNSPLHF,TRBV6-5,-,TRBJ1-6
TGTGCCAGCAGCTTAATACTAGCGGACGGCACAGATACGCAGTATTTT,CASSLILADGTDTQYF,TRBV7-3,TRBD2,TRBJ2-3
TGTGCCAGCAGTTTGGGCAGGGTTCGGAGCACTGAAGCTTTCTTT,CASSLGRVRSTEAFF,TRBV5-8,-,TRBJ1-1
TGTGCCAGCAGCTTCGGGACAGGGAACAATGAGCAGTTCTTC,CASSFGTGNNEQFF,TRBV5-6,TRBD1,TRBJ2-1
TGTGCCAGCTGGACGATGAACACCGGGGAGCTGTTTTTT,CASWTMNTGELFF,TRBV6-1,-,TRBJ2-2
TGTGCCAGCAGCGAGGACAGCACAGATACGCAGTATTTT,CASSEDSTDTQYF,TRBV9,-,TRBJ2-3